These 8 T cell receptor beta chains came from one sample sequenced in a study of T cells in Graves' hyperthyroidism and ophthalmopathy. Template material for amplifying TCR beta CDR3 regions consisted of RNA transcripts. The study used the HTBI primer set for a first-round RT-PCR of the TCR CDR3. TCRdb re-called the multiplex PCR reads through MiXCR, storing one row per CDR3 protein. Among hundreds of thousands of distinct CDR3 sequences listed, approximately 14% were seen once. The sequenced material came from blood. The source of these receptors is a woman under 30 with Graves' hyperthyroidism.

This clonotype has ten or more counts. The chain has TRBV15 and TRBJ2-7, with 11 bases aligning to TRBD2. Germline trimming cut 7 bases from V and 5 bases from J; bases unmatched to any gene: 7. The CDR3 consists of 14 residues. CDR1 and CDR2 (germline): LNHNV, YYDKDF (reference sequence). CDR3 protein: CATMPGTSGHEQYF. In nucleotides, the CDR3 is TGTGCCACCATGCCCGGGACTAGCGGACACGAGCAGTACTTC.

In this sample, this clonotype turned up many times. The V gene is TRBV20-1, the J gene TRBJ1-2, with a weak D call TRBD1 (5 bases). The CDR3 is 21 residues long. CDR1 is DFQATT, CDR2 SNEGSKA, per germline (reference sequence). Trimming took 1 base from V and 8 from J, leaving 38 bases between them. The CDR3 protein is CSARAHSGARLTPYLLRGYTF. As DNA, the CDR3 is TGCAGTGCTAGAGCCCATTCCGGGGCCAGGCTAACCCCGTACCTACTACGAGGCTACACCTTC.

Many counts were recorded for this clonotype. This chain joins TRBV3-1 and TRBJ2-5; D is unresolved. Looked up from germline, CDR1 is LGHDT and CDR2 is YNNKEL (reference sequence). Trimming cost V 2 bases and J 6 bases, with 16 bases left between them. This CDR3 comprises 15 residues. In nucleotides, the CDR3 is TGTGCCAGCAGCCAATCGGTGGGGTGGGAAAAGACCCAGTACTTC. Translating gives CASSQSVGWEKTQYF.

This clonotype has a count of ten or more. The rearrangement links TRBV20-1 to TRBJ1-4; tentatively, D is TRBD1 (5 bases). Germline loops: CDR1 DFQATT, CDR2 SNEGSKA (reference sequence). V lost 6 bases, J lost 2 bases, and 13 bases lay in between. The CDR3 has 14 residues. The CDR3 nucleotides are TGCAGTGCACCACAGGTCCCCACTAATGAAAAACTGTTTTTT. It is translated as CSAPQVPTNEKLFF.

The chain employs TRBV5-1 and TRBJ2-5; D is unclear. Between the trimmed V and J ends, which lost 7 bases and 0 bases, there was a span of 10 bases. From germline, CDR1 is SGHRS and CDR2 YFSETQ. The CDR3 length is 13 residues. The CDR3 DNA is TGCGCCAGCCAAAGGTCGTACCAAGAGACCCAGTACTTC. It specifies CASQRSYQETQYF.

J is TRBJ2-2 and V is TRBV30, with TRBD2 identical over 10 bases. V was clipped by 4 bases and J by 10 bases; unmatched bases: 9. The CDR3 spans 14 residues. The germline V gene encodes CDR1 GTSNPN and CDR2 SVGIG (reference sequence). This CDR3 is CAWKNLAGVVELFF. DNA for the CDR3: TGTGCCTGGAAAAATCTAGCGGGAGTTGTGGAGCTGTTTTTT. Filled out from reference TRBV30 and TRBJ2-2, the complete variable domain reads SQTIHQWPATLVQPVGSPLSLECTVEGTSNPNLYWYRQAAGRGLQLLFYSVGIGQISSEVPQNLSASRPQDRQFILSSKKLLLSDSGFYLCAWKNLAGVVELFFGEGSRLTVL.

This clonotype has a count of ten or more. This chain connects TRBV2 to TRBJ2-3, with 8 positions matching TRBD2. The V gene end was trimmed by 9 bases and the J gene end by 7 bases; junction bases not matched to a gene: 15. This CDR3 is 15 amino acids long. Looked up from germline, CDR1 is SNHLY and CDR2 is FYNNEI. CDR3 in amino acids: CARREAVAGLNTQYF. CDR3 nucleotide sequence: TGTGCCAGACGCGAAGCGGTAGCGGGGTTAAATACGCAGTATTTT.

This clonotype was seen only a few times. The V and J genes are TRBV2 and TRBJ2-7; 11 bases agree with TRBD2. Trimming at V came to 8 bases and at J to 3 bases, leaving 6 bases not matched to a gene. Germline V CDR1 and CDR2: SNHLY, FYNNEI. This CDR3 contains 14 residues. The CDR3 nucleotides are TGTGCCAGCTTTAGCGGGAGGGCCGGCTACGAGCAGTACTTC. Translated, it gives CASFSGRAGYEQYF.